Below are 9 T cell receptor beta chains sequenced from a single sample in a study of T-cell reconstitution after alpha-beta-depleted transplantation in children. The authors prepared the TCRbeta library with unique molecular identifiers. TCRdb redid the calling of the PCR reads with MiXCR, one entry per CDR3 protein. The sample carries over 70,000 distinct CDR3 sequences, 7% to 9% recorded once. The sample consisted of PBMCs from the stem cell graft donor, taken from the stem cell graft. The receptors were gathered from a human donor who donated a stem cell graft to a child with congenital amegakaryocytic thrombocytopenia.

For this clonotype: Just one base apart from a much larger clone, this may be a read error. This chain joins TRBV15 and TRBJ2-7; a possible D gene is TRBD1 (6 bases). V lost 1 base and J lost 2, with 24 bases in between. The CDR3 totals 19 residues. The germline CDR1 and CDR2 sequences are LNHNV and YYDKDF (reference sequence). The CDR3 loop reads CATSRGRSIGQRLAYEQYF. CDR3 nucleotides: TGTGCCACCAGCAGAGGGAGGTCCATCGGACAGCGGTTGGCCTACGAGCAGTACTTC.

The CDR3: CASSLYPGASYEQYF. Written as DNA, the CDR3 is TGCGCCAGCAGCTTGTATCCGGGGGCCTCCTACGAGCAGTACTTC. The genes are TRBV5-1 and TRBJ2-7; D is tentatively TRBD1 or TRBD2 (6 bases each). There are 15 residues in the CDR3. The V gene's germline CDR1 is SGHRS and CDR2 YFSETQ. V was cut by 1 base and J by 0 bases, with 11 bases left in between.

This clonotype was picked up many times. The chain joins TRBV5-1 to TRBJ2-5; a possible D gene is TRBD1 (5 bases). The germline CDR1 and CDR2 sequences are SGHRS and YFSETQ. This CDR3 contains 14 residues. The germline V and J ends were trimmed by 0 bases and 2 bases, with 8 bases remaining between them. This CDR3 is CASSLGQQQETQYF. The CDR3 region has the DNA TGCGCCAGCAGCTTGGGACAGCAACAAGAGACCCAGTACTTC.

This clonotype occurred many times. V and J are TRBV6-5 and TRBJ2-7; 7 nucleotides match TRBD1. Losses at the gene ends were 2 bases for V and 4 bases for J; bases not matched to a gene: 11. The CDR3 contains 16 residues. Per germline, CDR1 MNHEY and CDR2 SVGAGI. CDR3 nucleotide sequence: TGTGCCAGCAGTTACGGCGACAGGGAAAGGGGATACGAGCAGTACTTC. Amino acid sequence: CASSYGDRERGYEQYF.

This clonotype was picked up a small number of times. The chain carries TRBV2 and TRBJ2-7; TRBD2 matches at 9 bases. Germline loops: CDR1 SNHLY, CDR2 FYNNEI. The J segment lost 13 bases and the V segment lost 4 bases, leaving 5 bases of the junction unmatched. This CDR3 comprises 11 residues. The CDR3 bases are TGTGCCAGCAGTGTAAGCGGGAGGTCTTACTTC. This codes for CASSVSGRSYF.

This clonotype was detected ten times or more. CDR3 sequence: CASSKAHYEQYF. As DNA, the CDR3 is TGTGCCAGCAGCAAGGCGCACTACGAGCAGTACTTC. The chain links TRBV7-2 to TRBJ2-7, with D unresolved. CDR3 length: 12 amino acids. Trimming took 5 bases from V and 3 from J, leaving 8 bases between them. The V gene's germline CDR1 is SGHTA and CDR2 FQGNSA.

Remarks on this clonotype: Being one base from a much bigger clone, this may be a read error. The chain links TRBV4-3 to TRBJ1-1; D is ambiguous. CDR3 length: 16 amino acids. From germline, CDR1 is LGHNA and CDR2 YSLEER. V was trimmed by 1 base and J by 3 bases, leaving 15 bases between them. In nucleotides, the CDR3 is TGCGCCAGCAGCCAAGGCTGGAGGACTATGGACACTGAAGCTTTCTTT. This codes for CASSQGWRTMDTEAFF.

This clonotype was found many times. The V and J genes are TRBV29-1 and TRBJ2-3, with TRBD2 as a possible D gene (6 bases). The CDR3 covers 15 residues. The V end lost 3 bases, the J end lost 1 base, and 14 bases lay between the germline ends. Per germline, CDR1 SQVTM and CDR2 ANQGSEA. CDR3 coding DNA: TGCAGCGTTGAGCGGGACGGAACCCGCACAGATACGCAGTATTTT. Its protein product is CSVERDGTRTDTQYF.

This clonotype has a count of ten or more. The chain's CDR3 is CASSLPGGNQPQHF. CDR3 DNA: TGTGCCAGCAGTTTACCCGGGGGCAATCAGCCCCAGCATTTT. The V gene is TRBV28, the J gene TRBJ1-5; unclear D gene. V was cut by 2 bases and J by 2 bases, with 7 bases left in between. This CDR3 has 14 amino acids. Germline CDR1 MDHEN, CDR2 SYDVKM.